This entry is about one T cell receptor beta chain. The antigen remains unidentified. This record belongs to a study of post-analysis software for immune sequencing data. TCR beta libraries were prepared from cDNA with unique molecular identifiers. MiXCR, applied by TCRdb to the PCR reads, yields one record per CDR3 protein. The profile covers roughly 570,000 distinct CDR3 sequences, with around 34% appearing a single time and about 6% taken by the ten largest. V lost 3 bases to trimming and J lost 4 bases, with 13 bases between them. From germline, CDR1 is DFQATT and CDR2 SNEGSKA (reference sequence). The CDR3 has 14 amino acids. Study-wide points: Controls had significantly higher normalized Chao1 diversity than multiple sclerosis patients. Comparison of patients with controls showed a handful of TRBV segments more frequent in patients, TRBV5-6, TRBV5-1 and TRBV20-1 among them.

This sequence joins TRBV20-1 and TRBJ2-1, with a possible D match to TRBD2 (6 bases). This TCR came from a girl aged 2 to 17 with multiple sclerosis. The material sequenced was blood. The CDR3 protein is CSARGGTTYNEQFF. CDR3 DNA: TGCAGTGCTAGGGGCGGGACCACATACAATGAGCAGTTCTTC.